These 19 T cell receptor beta chains share one sample of origin, sequenced in a study of blood T cell repertoires in COVID-19. Some clones are missing from TCRdb's copy, which holds only in-frame ones; the method was immunoSEQ multiplex PCR. The sample yields some 28,000 clones, over 70% seen once. Sequencing input: peripheral blood. These TCRs come from a man between 65 and 80 years old with active COVID-19.

The genes are TRBV6-5 and TRBJ1-5; the D gene is possibly TRBD1 (5 bases). Germline V gene sequence: CDR1 MNHEY, CDR2 SVGAGI. This CDR3 region has 14 residues. Trimming pared 9 bases from V and 3 bases from J, leaving 15 bases between. CDR3 in DNA: TGTGCCAGTCATACCCCAGGGTACAATCAGCCCCAGCATTTT. It translates to CASHTPGYNQPQHF.

J is TRBJ1-2 and V is TRBV5-1; 8 bases line up with TRBD1. The germline V gene encodes CDR1 SGHRS and CDR2 YFSETQ. The trim removed 3 bases at V and 4 bases at J, leaving 11 bases unmatched. The CDR3 is made up of 16 amino acids. The CDR3: CASSSVRQGISYGYTF. DNA for the CDR3: TGCGCCAGCAGCTCCGTCCGACAGGGGATCAGCTATGGCTACACCTTC.

The chain uses TRBV5-1 and TRBJ1-3; D not resolved. Germline CDR1 is SGHRS and CDR2 is YFSETQ. CDR3 length: 16 residues. Trimming stripped 0 bases from V and 0 bases from J, with 10 bases between. The CDR3 nucleotides read TGCGCCAGCAGCTTGGAACCCGGTATCTCTGGAAACACCATATATTTT. Protein product: CASSLEPGISGNTIYF.

This chain joins TRBV4-3 and TRBJ2-1, with 7 bases lining up with TRBD1. Germline V gene data show CDR1 as LGHNA and CDR2 as YSLEER. The CDR3 contains 17 residues. V shed 0 bases, J shed 2 bases, and the junction held 7 bases outside the gene matches. The CDR3 DNA sequence: TGCGCCAGCAGCCAAGATTCGGAGACAGGGCCCTACAATGAGCAGTTCTTC. It translates to CASSQDSETGPYNEQFF.

The J gene is TRBJ2-5, the V gene TRBV30; the match to TRBD2 covers 15 bases. With 0 bases clipped from V and 5 bases from J, the junction kept 10 bases outside the gene matches. The CDR3 runs to 18 residues. Germline V gene sequence: CDR1 GTSNPN, CDR2 SVGIG (reference sequence). CDR3 nucleotides: TGTGCCTGGAGTGTATCTCGGACTAGCGGGGGGGCGAAGGAGACCCAGTACTTC. Translation gives CAWSVSRTSGGAKETQYF.

This clone was picked up one time. The V and J genes are TRBV7-9 and TRBJ2-3; TRBD2 might be the D (5 bases). V was trimmed by 7 bases and J by 3 bases, leaving 11 bases between them. Looked up from germline, CDR1 is SEHNR and CDR2 is FQNEAQ (reference sequence). The CDR3 covers 13 residues. CDR3 sequence reads: CASTREFTDTQYF. DNA for the CDR3: TGTGCCAGCACGAGGGAGTTTACAGATACGCAGTATTTT.

The chain uses TRBV6-5 and TRBJ2-5, with 11 positions matching TRBD1. Germline lookup yields CDR1 MNHEY and CDR2 SVGAGI. The length of the CDR3 is 14 residues. The trim removed 6 bases at V and 5 bases at J, leaving 5 bases unmatched. This CDR3 is CASRQDRGPETQYF. CDR3 nucleotide sequence: TGTGCCAGCAGGCAGGACAGGGGGCCGGAGACCCAGTACTTC.

The rearrangement links TRBV7-6 to TRBJ2-2, with 8 bases lining up with TRBD2. The trim removed 0 bases at V and 5 bases at J, leaving 8 bases unmatched. The CDR3 runs 17 residues. Germline CDR1 SGHVS, CDR2 FNYEAQ. CDR3 sequence reads: CASSLASGGAWTGELFF. In nucleotides, the CDR3 is TGTGCCAGCAGCTTAGCCTCCGGGGGGGCCTGGACCGGGGAGCTGTTTTTT.

The rearrangement joins TRBV21-1 to TRBJ2-1; the tabulated D call, TRBD2, remains unverified against the DNA. TRBV21-1 is designated a pseudogene. The CDR3 sequence is 15 residues long. This CDR3 reads CASSIAGGPCNEQFF. As DNA, the CDR3 is TGTGCCAGCAGTATAGCGGGGGGGCCTTGCAATGAGCAGTTCTTC.

This clone was seen more than once but under ten times. This chain uses TRBV3-1 (or the pseudogene TRBV3-2) with TRBJ2-3, with 7 bases identical to TRBD2. J lost 6 bases, V lost 5 bases, and 11 bases had no gene match. CDR1 is LGHDT, CDR2 YNNKEL, per germline (reference sequence). This CDR3 has 15 residues. This CDR3 reads CASSSQRGIMDTQYF. Here the CDR3 DNA reads TGTGCCAGCAGCTCCCAGCGGGGTATTATGGATACGCAGTATTTT.

The CDR3: CASSPDYRYEQYF. The CDR3 coding sequence is TGTGCCAGCAGCCCCGACTATCGCTACGAGCAGTACTTC. The J gene is TRBJ2-7, the V gene TRBV27; perhaps TRBD2 as D (5 bases). Trimming took 6 bases from V and 3 from J, leaving 12 bases between them. Germline CDR1 reads MNHEY; CDR2 reads SMNVEV (reference sequence). This CDR3 comprises 13 residues.

In its sample, this clone was seen a few times. The chain is built from TRBV5-1 and TRBJ1-4; TRBD1 is a possible D gene (5 bases). Germline V gene data show CDR1 as SGHRS and CDR2 as YFSETQ. V lost 8 bases and J lost 2, with 13 bases in between. The length of the CDR3 is 14 residues. The CDR3 spells CASTRGGTNEKLFF. DNA for the CDR3: TGCGCCAGTACCCGGGGGGGGACTAATGAAAAACTGTTTTTT.

This chain joins TRBV18 and TRBJ2-2; D is uncertain. Germline lookup yields CDR1 KGHSH and CDR2 LQKENI. Trimming removed 1 base from V and 7 bases from J, with 7 bases in between. The CDR3 totals 13 residues. Here the CDR3 reads CASSPQENGELFF. The CDR3 DNA follows: TGTGCCAGCTCACCACAGGAGAACGGGGAGCTGTTTTTT.

The genes are TRBV5-1 and TRBJ1-4, with 7 bases identical to TRBD1. J was trimmed by 2 bases and V by 4 bases; bases with no gene match: 5. The length of the CDR3 is 15 residues. Germline assignment: CDR1 SGHRS and CDR2 YFSETQ. CDR3 protein: CASSRSGQTNEKLFF. The CDR3, as DNA: TGCGCCAGCAGCCGCTCGGGACAGACTAATGAAAAACTGTTTTTT.

The chain uses TRBV9 and TRBJ2-3; 8 bases map to TRBD2. Germline V CDR1 and CDR2: SGDLS, YYNGEE. Trimming at V came to 2 bases and at J to 0 bases, leaving 2 bases not matched to a gene. The CDR3 covers 15 residues. The CDR3: CASSVGLESTDTQYF. In DNA form, the CDR3 reads TGTGCCAGCAGCGTGGGACTAGAGAGCACAGATACGCAGTATTTT.

This clone is medium-sized (0.01 to 0.1%) in the sample. This chain connects TRBV2 to TRBJ1-5; D ambiguous. Trimming took off 6 bases at V and 4 bases at J, with 16 bases between the two ends. Germline V gene sequence: CDR1 SNHLY, CDR2 FYNNEI. The CDR3 contains 15 residues. The CDR3 bases are TGTGCCAGCAGACAATCCACCGACAAAAATCAGCCCCAGCATTTT. This sequence encodes CASRQSTDKNQPQHF.

V and J are TRBV7-8 and TRBJ2-1; tentative D call: TRBD1 (6 bases). V was trimmed by 4 bases and J by 6 bases, leaving 13 bases between them. Looked up from germline, CDR1 is SGHVS and CDR2 is FQNEAQ. The CDR3 is made up of 14 amino acids. The CDR3 DNA is TGTGCCAGCAGCTCCTTCACAGGGACCAATGAGCAGTTCTTC. Translation: CASSSFTGTNEQFF. Full variable domain (remainder filled in from reference TRBV7-8 and TRBJ2-1): GAGVSQSPRYKVAKRGQDVALRCDPISGHVSLFWYQQALGQGPEFLTYFQNEAQLDKSGLPSDRFFAERPEGSVSTLKIQRTQQEDSAVYLCASSSFTGTNEQFFGPGTRLTVL.

The V gene is TRBV2, the J gene TRBJ2-1, with 9 bases that match TRBD2. Trimming cost V 3 bases and J 5 bases; bases outside gene matches: 8. The V gene's germline CDR1 is SNHLY and CDR2 FYNNEI. The CDR3 sequence is 16 residues long. The CDR3 bases are TGTGCCAGCAGTGATGCGCGGGGGGGCCTGAACAATGAGCAGTTCTTC. Amino acid sequence: CASSDARGGLNNEQFF.

The chain recombines TRBV4-1 with TRBJ2-7, with 9 bases identical to TRBD1. Germline CDR1 and CDR2: MGHRA and YSYEKL. The V and J ends lost 6 bases and 6 bases, in that order; junction bases with no gene match: 12. The CDR3 totals 15 residues. The CDR3 DNA reads TGCGCCAGCAGTCTTGCACCGGGACAGGGTTTCGAGCAGTACTTC. Translating gives CASSLAPGQGFEQYF.